This T cell receptor (beta chain) was recovered during a study of blood T cell repertoires in COVID-19. Turning to the study itself: The United States, Italy and Spain were the sources of the acute and convalescent COVID-19 samples. Sources were T cells, B-cell-depleted T cells, or PBMCs; the material itself was cDNA or gDNA.

The CDR3 contains 15 residues. Germline CDR1 reads MNHNS; CDR2 reads SASEGT. J lost 9 bases, V lost 1 base, and 8 bases had no gene match. Generated by immunoSEQ multiplex PCR, the TCRdb table keeps only in-frame clones and is missing some. The sample yields 60,000 to 70,000 clones, 76% seen once. The chain employs TRBV6-1 and TRBJ1-5; TRBD1 matches at 8 bases. Sample: peripheral blood. The sequence was collected from a woman of 80 years or more with acute or convalescent COVID-19. DNA of the CDR3: TGTGCCAGCAGTGAAGGGGGACAGGACCCAAGGCCCCAGCATTTT. Protein product: CASSEGGQDPRPQHF.